This T cell receptor (beta chain) was documented in a study of blood T cell repertoires in COVID-19. As for the study in general: The United States, Italy and Spain provided the acute and convalescent COVID-19 samples. From T cells, B-cell-depleted T cells, or PBMCs came the material, which was cDNA or gDNA.

In the study's own analysis: Reference gene primer amplification in the assay estimated nucleated cell counts. The table came from immunoSEQ multiplex PCR; TCRdb's copy has only in-frame clones and leaves some out. V, J and clone size were drawn from that table, and D and trimming were deduced from the DNA. The repertoire consists of 75,000 to 80,000 clones, with about 90% occurring once and the leading ten covering roughly 6%. V lost 2 bases to trimming and J lost 0 bases, with 7 bases between them. The CDR3 loop spans 14 amino acids. CDR1 is SEHNR and CDR2 is FQNEAQ in the germline V gene (reference sequence).

The sample taken for sequencing was peripheral blood. This sequence joins TRBV7-9 and TRBJ1-2, with a weak D call TRBD1 (5 bases). The clonotype originates from a human donor in a cohort sampled during active COVID-19. CDR3 nucleotide sequence: TGTGCCAGCAGCTTACGGGGGGCTAACTATGGCTACACCTTC. Its protein product is CASSLRGANYGYTF.